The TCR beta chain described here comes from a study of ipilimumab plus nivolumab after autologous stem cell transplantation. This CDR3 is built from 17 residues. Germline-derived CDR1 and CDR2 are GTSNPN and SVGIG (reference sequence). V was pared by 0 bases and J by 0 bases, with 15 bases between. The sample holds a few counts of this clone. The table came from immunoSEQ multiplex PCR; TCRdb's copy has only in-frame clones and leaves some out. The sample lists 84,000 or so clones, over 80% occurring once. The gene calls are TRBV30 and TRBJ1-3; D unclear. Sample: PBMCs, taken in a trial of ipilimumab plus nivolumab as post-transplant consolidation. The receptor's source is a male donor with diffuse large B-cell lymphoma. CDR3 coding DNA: TGTGCCTGGAGTGTACTGGGGTGGATCTCCTCTGGAAACACCATATATTTT. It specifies CAWSVLGWISSGNTIYF.